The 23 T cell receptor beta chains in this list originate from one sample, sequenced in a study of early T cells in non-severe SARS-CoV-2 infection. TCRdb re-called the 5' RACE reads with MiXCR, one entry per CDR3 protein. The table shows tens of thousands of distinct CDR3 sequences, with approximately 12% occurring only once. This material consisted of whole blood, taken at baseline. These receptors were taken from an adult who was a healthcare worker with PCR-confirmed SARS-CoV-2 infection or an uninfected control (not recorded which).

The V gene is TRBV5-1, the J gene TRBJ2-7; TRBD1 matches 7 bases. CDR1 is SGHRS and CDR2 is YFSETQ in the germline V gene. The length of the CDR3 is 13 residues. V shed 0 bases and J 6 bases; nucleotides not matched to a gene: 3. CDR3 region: CASSLAQGVEQYF. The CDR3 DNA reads TGCGCCAGCAGCTTGGCTCAGGGGGTCGAGCAGTACTTC. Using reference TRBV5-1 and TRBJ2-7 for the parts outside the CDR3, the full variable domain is KAGVTQTPRYLIKTRGQQVTLSCSPISGHRSVSWYQQTPGQGLQFLFEYFSETQRNKGNFPGRFSGRQFSNSRSEMNVSTLELGDSALYLCASSLAQGVEQYFGPGTRLTVT.

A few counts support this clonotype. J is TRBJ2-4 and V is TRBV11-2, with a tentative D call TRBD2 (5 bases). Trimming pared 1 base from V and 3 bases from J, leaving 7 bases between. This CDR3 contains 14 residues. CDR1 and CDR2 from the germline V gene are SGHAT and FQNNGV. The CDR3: CASSLVGVKNIQYF. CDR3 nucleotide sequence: TGTGCCAGCAGCTTAGTCGGGGTCAAAAACATTCAGTACTTC.

The DNA of the CDR3 is TGTGCCAGCAGTTTGGGACAGGGGGTCTACGAGCAGTACTTC. This sequence encodes CASSLGQGVYEQYF. The chain joins TRBV12-3 or TRBV12-4 to TRBJ2-7; 11 positions agree with TRBD1. The V segment lost 3 bases and the J segment 3 bases; nucleotides outside the gene matches: 1. The CDR3 runs to 14 residues.

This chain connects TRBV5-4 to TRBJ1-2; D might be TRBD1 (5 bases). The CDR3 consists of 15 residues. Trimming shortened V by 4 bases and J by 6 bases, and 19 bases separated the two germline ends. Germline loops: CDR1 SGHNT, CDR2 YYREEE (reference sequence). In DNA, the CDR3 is TGTGCCAGCAGCACCTCCGGGGGGGTCCTGGATGGCTACACCTTC. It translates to CASSTSGGVLDGYTF. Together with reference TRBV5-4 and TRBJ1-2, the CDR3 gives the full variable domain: ETGVTQSPTHLIKTRGQQVTLRCSSQSGHNTVSWYQQALGQGPQFIFQYYREEENGRGNFPPRFSGLQFPNYSSELNVNALELDDSALYLCASSTSGGVLDGYTFGSGTRLTVV.

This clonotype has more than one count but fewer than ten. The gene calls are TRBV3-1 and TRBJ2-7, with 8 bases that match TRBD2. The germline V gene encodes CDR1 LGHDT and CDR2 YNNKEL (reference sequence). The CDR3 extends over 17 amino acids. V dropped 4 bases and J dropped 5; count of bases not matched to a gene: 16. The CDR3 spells CASSPRKKIRGGDEQYF. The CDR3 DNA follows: TGTGCCAGCAGCCCCCGAAAGAAGATCCGGGGGGGGGACGAGCAGTACTTC.

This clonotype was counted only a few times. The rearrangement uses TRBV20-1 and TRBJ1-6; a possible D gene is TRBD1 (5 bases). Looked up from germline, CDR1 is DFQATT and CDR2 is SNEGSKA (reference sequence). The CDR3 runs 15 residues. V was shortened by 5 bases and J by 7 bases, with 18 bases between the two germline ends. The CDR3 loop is CSAFYLGPQNSPLHF. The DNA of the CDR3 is TGCAGTGCTTTTTATTTGGGACCCCAAAATTCACCCCTCCACTTT.

CDR3 in DNA: TGTGCCAGCAGTTGGACACCCATCGAGCAGTACTTC. Translating it yields CASSWTPIEQYF. The V call is TRBV28, the J call TRBJ2-7, with D possibly matching TRBD1 (5 bases). Germline-derived CDR1 and CDR2 are MDHEN and SYDVKM. The CDR3 has 12 amino acids. V gave up 4 bases and J gave up 6 bases, with 10 bases separating them.

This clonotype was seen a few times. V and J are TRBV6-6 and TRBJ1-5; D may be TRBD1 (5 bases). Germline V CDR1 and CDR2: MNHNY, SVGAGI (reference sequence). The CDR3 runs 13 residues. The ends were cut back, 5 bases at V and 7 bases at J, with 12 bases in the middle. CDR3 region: CASSPRWGQPQHF. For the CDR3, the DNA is TGTGCCAGCAGTCCAAGGTGGGGCCAGCCCCAGCATTTT.

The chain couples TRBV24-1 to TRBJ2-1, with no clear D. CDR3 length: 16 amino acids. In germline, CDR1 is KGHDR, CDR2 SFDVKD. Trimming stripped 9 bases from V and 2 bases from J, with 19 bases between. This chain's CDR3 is CATQSRTRNPYNEQFF. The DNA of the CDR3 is TGTGCCACCCAAAGTAGGACGCGGAATCCCTACAATGAGCAGTTCTTC.

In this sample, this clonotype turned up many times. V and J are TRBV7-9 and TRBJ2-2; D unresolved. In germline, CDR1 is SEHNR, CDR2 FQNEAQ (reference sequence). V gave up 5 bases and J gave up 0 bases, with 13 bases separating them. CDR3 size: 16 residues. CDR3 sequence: CASSPRSLANTGELFF. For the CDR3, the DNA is TGTGCCAGCAGCCCCCGGAGTCTCGCGAACACCGGGGAGCTGTTTTTT.

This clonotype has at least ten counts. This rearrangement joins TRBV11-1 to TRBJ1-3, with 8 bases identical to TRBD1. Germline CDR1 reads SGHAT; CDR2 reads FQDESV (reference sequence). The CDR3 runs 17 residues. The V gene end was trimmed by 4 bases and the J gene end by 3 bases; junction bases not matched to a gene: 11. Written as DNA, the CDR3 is TGTGCCAGCAGCTCACCGCGGACAGGGTTCTTTGGAAACACCATATATTTT. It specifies CASSSPRTGFFGNTIYF.

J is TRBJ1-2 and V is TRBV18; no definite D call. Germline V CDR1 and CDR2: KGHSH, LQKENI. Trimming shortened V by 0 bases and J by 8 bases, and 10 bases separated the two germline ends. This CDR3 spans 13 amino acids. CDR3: CASSPPSLGGYTF. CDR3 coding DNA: TGTGCCAGCTCACCACCAAGTCTGGGAGGCTACACCTTC.

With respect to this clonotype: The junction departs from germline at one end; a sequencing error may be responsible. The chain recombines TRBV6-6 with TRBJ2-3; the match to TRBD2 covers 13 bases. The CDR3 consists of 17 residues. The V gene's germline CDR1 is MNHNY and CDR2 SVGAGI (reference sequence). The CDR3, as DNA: TGTGCCAGCAGTTATTCGACTAGCGGGGGGCCAACAGATAGGCAGTATTTT. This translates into CASSYSTSGGPTDRQYF.

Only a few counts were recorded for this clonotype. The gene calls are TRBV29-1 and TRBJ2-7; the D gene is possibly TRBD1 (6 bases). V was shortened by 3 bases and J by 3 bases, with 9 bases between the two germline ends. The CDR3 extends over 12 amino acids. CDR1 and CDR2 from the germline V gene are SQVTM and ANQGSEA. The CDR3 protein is CSVEGRGYEQYF. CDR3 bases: TGCAGCGTTGAGGGCAGGGGCTACGAGCAGTACTTC.

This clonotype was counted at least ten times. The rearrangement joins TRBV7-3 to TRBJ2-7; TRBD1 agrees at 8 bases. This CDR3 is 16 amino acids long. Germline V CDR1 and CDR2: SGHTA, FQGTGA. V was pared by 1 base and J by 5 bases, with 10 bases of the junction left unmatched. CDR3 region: CASSLNSAQGVHEQYF. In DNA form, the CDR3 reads TGTGCCAGCAGCTTAAATTCGGCACAGGGGGTACACGAGCAGTACTTC.

In DNA form, the CDR3 reads TGTGCCAGCAGCAAAGGGGGCAGCTCTGGGGCCAACGTCCTGACTTTC. It encodes CASSKGGSSGANVLTF. The chain recombines TRBV9 with TRBJ2-6, with 7 nucleotides matching TRBD1. Germline V gene lookup returns CDR1 SGDLS and CDR2 YYNGEE. J was trimmed by 0 bases and V by 4 bases; bases with no gene match: 4. This CDR3 contains 16 residues.

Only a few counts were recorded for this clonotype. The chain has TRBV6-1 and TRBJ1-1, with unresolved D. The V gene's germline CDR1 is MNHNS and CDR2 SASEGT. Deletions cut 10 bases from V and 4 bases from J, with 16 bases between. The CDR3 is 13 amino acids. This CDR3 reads CAISRAGRTEAFF. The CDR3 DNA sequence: TGTGCCATTAGTCGAGCTGGGCGCACTGAAGCTTTCTTT.

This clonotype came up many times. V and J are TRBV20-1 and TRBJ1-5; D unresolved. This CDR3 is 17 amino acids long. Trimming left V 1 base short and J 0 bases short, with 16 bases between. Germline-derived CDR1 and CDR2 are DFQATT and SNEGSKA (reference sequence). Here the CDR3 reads CSARAYERSNSNQPQHF. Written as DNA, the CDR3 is TGCAGTGCTAGAGCCTACGAGCGATCTAATAGCAATCAGCCCCAGCATTTT.

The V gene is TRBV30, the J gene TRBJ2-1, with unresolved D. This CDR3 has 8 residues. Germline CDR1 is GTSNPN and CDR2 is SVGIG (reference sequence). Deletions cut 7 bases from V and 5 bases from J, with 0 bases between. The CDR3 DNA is TGTGCCTACAATGAGCAGTTCTTC. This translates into CAYNEQFF.

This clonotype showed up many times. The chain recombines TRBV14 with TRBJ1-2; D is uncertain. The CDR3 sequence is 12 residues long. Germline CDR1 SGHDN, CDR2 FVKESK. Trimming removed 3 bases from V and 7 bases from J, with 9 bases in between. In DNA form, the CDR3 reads TGTGCCAGCAGCCAGAGCAGCGGTGGCTACACCTTC. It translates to CASSQSSGGYTF.

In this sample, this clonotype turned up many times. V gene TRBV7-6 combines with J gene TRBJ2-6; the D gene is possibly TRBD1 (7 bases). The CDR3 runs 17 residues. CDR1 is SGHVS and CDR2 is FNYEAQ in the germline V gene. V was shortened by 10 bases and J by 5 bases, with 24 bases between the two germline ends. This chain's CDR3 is CAIAGQGDSLRANVLTF. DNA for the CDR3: TGTGCCATCGCGGGGCAGGGGGATTCGCTACGGGCCAACGTCCTGACTTTC.

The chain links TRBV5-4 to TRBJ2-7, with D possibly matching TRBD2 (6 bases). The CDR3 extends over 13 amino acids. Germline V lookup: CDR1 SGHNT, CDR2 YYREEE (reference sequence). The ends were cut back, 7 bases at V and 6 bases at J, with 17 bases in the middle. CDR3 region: CASRNGGIGEQYF. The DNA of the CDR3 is TGTGCCAGCCGGAATGGAGGGATTGGCGAGCAGTACTTC.

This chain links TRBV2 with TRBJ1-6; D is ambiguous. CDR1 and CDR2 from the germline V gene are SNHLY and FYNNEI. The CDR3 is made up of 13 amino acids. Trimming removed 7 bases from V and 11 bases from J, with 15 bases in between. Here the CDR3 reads CASMLGGGTPLHF. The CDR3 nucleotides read TGTGCCAGCATGTTGGGAGGAGGGACACCCCTCCACTTT.